The following is a T cell receptor (beta chain) sequence with its context. The antigen remains undetermined. This specimen belongs to a study of post-analysis software for immune sequencing data. Carried by the TCR beta cDNA libraries were unique molecular identifiers. TCRdb called the PCR reads again in MiXCR, with one record for every CDR3 protein. The data show roughly 540,000 distinct CDR3 sequences, around 36% seen once. Study-wide findings and caveats: A few TRBV segments were significantly more frequent in patients than in controls. TRBV5-6, TRBV5-1 and TRBV20-1 were among these segments.

From germline, CDR1 is SGHRS and CDR2 YFSETQ. V lost 0 bases to trimming and J lost 5 bases; unmatched junction nucleotides: 11. CDR3 length: 18 amino acids. The TCR was taken from a girl under 18 with multiple sclerosis. The source material was blood. The rearrangement links TRBV5-1 to TRBJ1-2; 12 positions match TRBD1. CDR3 sequence (DNA): TGCGCCAGCAGCTTGGAAAGCGGGACAGGGGGCCCAACATATGGCTACACCTTC. Translating it yields CASSLESGTGGPTYGYTF.